This is a list of T cell receptor beta chains from one sample in a study of blood T cell repertoires in COVID-19. Only in-frame clones appear in the TCRdb table, and some are missing; sequencing was by immunoSEQ multiplex PCR. The sample consists of roughly 500,000 clones, approximately 83% of them appearing once. Sequencing was done on a sample of peripheral blood. Source of these receptors: a human donor in a cohort sampled during active COVID-19. CDR3s include the opening cysteine and the closing phenylalanine or tryptophan. Fields, in order: V gene, CDR3 protein.

TRBV4-1	CASSQVEGQGYGNTIYF
TRBV7-8	CASSLTGGGLGLNTEAFF
TRBV27	CASSLFTGGVYTEAFF
TRBV11-3	CASSSGLAGGQFF
TRBV9	CASSVDGQAPGNTIYF
TRBV5-1	CASSRGQGLDEQFF
TRBV7-9	CASSLILGEQYF
TRBV11-2	CASSFLAGGNTGELFF
TRBV15	CATSRVRNGRSPRDEQFF
TRBV19	CASKPGQHNEKLFF
TRBV28	CASGLQGALRKAFF
TRBV30	CAWASTRLVGNTIYF
TRBV6-5	CASCIRSGSREQYF
TRBV19	CASSPARTSTDTQYF
TRBV2	CASMLRGRGETQYF
TRBV2	CASSYDRGTDTQYF
TRBV12-3/TRBV12-4	CASSLTGYEQYF
TRBV5-6	CASSLARTGEVGKLFF
TRBV30	CAWTTTDNYGYTF
TRBV3-1/TRBV3-2	CASSMTDNNYEQYF
TRBV28	CASAIGALETQYF
TRBV5-4	CASSLDKYEQYF
TRBV3-1/TRBV3-2	CASSQDPLEIRLAQYF
TRBV30	CAWSPPPDSIEAFF
TRBV2	CASSPELGQTNQPQHF